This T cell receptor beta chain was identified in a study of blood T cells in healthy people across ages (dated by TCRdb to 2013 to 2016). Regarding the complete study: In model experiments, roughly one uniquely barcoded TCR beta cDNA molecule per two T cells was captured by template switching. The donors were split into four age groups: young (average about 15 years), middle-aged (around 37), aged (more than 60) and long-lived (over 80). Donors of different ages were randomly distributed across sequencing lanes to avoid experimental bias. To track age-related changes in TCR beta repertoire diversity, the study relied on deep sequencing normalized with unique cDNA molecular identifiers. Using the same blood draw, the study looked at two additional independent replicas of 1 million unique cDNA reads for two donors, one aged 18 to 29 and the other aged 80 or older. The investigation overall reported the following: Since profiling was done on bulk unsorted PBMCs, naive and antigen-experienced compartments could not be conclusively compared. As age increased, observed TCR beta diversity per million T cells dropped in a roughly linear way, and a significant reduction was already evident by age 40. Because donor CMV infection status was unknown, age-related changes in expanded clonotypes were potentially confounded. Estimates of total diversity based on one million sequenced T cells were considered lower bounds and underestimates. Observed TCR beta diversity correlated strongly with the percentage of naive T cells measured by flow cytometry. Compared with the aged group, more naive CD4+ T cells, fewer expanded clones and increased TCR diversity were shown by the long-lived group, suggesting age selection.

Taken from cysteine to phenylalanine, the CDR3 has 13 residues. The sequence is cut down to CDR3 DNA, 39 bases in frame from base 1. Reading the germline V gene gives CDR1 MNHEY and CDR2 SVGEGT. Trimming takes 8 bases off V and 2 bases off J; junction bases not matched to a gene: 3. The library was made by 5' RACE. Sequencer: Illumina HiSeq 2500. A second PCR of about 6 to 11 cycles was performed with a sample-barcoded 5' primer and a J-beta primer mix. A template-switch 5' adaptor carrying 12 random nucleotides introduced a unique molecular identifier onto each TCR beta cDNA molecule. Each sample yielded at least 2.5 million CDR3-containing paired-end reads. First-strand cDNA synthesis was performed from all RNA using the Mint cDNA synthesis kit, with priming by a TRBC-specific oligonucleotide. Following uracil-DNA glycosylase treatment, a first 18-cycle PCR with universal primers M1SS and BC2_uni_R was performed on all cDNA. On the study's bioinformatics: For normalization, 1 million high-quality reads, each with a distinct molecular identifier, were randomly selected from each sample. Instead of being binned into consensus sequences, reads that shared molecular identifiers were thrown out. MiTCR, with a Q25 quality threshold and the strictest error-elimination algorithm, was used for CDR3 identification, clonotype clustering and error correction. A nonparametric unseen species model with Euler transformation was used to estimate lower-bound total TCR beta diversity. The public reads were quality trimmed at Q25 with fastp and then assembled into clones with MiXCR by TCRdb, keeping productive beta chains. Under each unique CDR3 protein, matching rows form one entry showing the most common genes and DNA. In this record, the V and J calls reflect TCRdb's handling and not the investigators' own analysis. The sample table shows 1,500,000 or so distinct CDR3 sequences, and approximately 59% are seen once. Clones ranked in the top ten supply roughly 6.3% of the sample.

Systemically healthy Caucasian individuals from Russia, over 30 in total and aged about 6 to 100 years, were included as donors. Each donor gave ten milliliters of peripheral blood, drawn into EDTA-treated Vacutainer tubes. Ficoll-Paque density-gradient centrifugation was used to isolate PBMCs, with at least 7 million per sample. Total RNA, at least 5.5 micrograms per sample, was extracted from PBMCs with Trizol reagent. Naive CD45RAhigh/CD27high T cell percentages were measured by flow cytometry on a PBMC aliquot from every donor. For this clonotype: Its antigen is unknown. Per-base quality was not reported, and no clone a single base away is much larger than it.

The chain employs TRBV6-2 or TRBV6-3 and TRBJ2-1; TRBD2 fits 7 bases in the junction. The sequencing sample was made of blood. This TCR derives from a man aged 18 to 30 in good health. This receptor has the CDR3 CASAAGTYNEQFF. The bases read TGTGCCAGCGCAGCGGGGACCTACAATGAGCAGTTCTTC.